A selection of T cell receptor beta chains follows, all from one sample in a study of shared clonotypes between healthy human individuals. TCRdb keeps only in-frame clones here, not all; method: immunoSEQ multiplex PCR. The sample lists roughly 680,000 clones, approximately 77% occurring once. Sequencing used memory CD4+ T cells sorted from blood. These receptors all stem from a woman in her twenties or thirties in good health. Each CDR3 is given without its conserved first and last residue.

TRBJ2-1,TRBV10-3,AISEEAGGPREQF
TRBJ2-5,TRBV5-4,ASSSWTSIETQY
TRBJ2-2,TRBV18,ASSPLAGNRAGELF
TRBJ2-2,TRBV6-5,ASKVRRNTGELF
TRBJ2-3,TRBV5-8,ASSIGTSTRGDTQY
TRBJ2-7,TRBV4-1,ASSQGDRSDSYEQY
TRBJ1-1,TRBV10-1,ASSDGGMYTEAF
TRBJ1-2,TRBV18,ASSPLTGDGYT
TRBJ2-1,TRBV4-2,ASSQVTSARSSYNEQF
TRBJ2-3,TRBV11-3,ASSLSGAASTDTQY
TRBJ2-1,TRBV18,ASSLKRELEYNEQF
TRBJ2-7,TRBV6-6,ASSWAGGAYEQY
TRBJ2-3,TRBV7-6,ASSPQQAGSSDTQY
TRBJ1-1,TRBV27,ASSLFLPVTIPEAF
TRBJ1-2,TRBV28,ASSLQAGNYGYT
TRBJ1-5,TRBV18,ASSPENNQPQH
TRBJ2-1,TRBV18,ASSPTLEPNNEQF
TRBJ2-1,TRBV5-1,ASSKTGTSNEQF
TRBJ2-3,TRBV28,ASSSLGEATSFTDTQY
TRBJ2-7,TRBV6-1,ASSGQEHYEQY
TRBJ1-2,TRBV7-9,ASSLGTAKNYGYT
TRBJ2-5,TRBV19,ASSIGQGVRETQY
TRBJ1-2,TRBV6-5,ASSWDDYGYT
TRBJ2-4,TRBV30,AWGENIQY
TRBJ2-7,TRBV7-2,ASSLIQTGGSYEQY
TRBJ2-5,TRBV7-7,ASSLDREETQY
TRBJ2-7,TRBV6-4,ASSDGSDYEQY
TRBJ1-4,TRBV14,ASSQDPTGRREKLF
TRBJ1-2,TRBV19,ASSILQGIGGYT
TRBJ2-7,TRBV15,ATSRAGTSGRDEQY
TRBJ2-3,TRBV28,ASSSSGTLGTDTQY
TRBJ2-7,TRBV11-2,ASSPGLRYHEQY
TRBJ2-6,TRBV19,ASSTNSGANVLT
TRBJ1-5,TRBV6-6,ASVEGAGNQPQH
TRBJ2-3,TRBV4-1,ASTWTVYTDTQY
TRBJ2-7,TRBV11-2,ASSVSRTSVNEQY
TRBJ1-3,TRBV6-6,ASREDPSGNTIY
TRBJ1-5,TRBV6-6,ASSHLWGGKQPQH
TRBJ1-1,TRBV27,ASRTGTHTEAF
TRBJ1-5,TRBV27,ASSPQKGGQPQH
TRBJ1-2,TRBV30,AWSVGRYGYT
TRBJ1-4,TRBV2,ASMEGVGEKLF
TRBJ2-5,TRBV6-4,ASSDFEYPEETQY
TRBJ2-5,TRBV2,ASSEIYQETQY
TRBJ2-3,TRBV10-2,ASSVTDTQY
TRBJ1-1,TRBV5-1,ASSFGLNTEAF
TRBJ2-2,TRBV2,ASSGKTSGSTGELF
TRBJ1-1,TRBV5-1,ASSFTTGALNTEAF
TRBJ1-1,TRBV7-2,ASSLTVNTEAF
TRBJ2-6,TRBV18,ASSPAGGGANVLT
TRBJ2-2,TRBV29-1,SVQKTGFTGELF
TRBJ2-6,TRBV7-9,ASSPNVRRANVLT
TRBJ1-2,TRBV5-4,ASSLDTGGRGYT
TRBJ2-5,TRBV7-6,ASSLLDRDRKTQY
TRBJ2-4,TRBV2,ASRAIVAKNIQY